Included here is one TCR beta chain sequence, with context. Its antigen is not known. This CDR3 comprises 20 residues. Germline loops: CDR1 MNHEY, CDR2 SMNVEV (reference sequence). Between the trimmed V and J ends, which lost 1 base and 0 bases, there was a span of 21 bases. These data belong to a study of PD-1 blockade in classical Hodgkin lymphoma. Study overall: Patients had nivolumab dosed at 3 mg/kg, delivered intravenously every 2 weeks. Study conclusions and caveats: By C4D1, diversity of CD4+ TCRs had risen significantly, whereas that of CD8+ TCRs had not.

Method: immunoSEQ multiplex PCR; TCRdb's copy keeps in-frame clones and lacks some. Altogether approximately 41,000 clones are present, roughly two thirds being singletons, with the ten largest covering 2.5% to 3.5%. The time point was: cycle 4 day 1 (C4D1), after 6 weeks of nivolumab. With no exception, relapse followed autologous stem cell transplantation in all patients, and brentuximab vedotin exposure varied. V is TRBV27 and J is TRBJ2-2; possibly TRBD1 for D (5 bases). The sample was peripheral blood mononuclear cells (PBMCs), taken before the fourth cycle of nivolumab. The TCR sequence derives from a human donor with classical Hodgkin lymphoma. CDR3 region: CASSLFALHADRANTGELFF. CDR3 nucleotides: TGTGCCAGCAGTTTATTTGCCCTTCATGCCGACAGAGCGAACACCGGGGAGCTGTTTTTT.